A selection of T cell receptor beta chains follows, all from one sample in a study of shared clonotypes between healthy human individuals. Profiling relied on immunoSEQ multiplex PCR, and the TCRdb table lists in-frame clones only, not all of them. The sample lists approximately 2.5 million clones; roughly nine tenths were seen once. The sequenced sample consisted of naive CD4+ T cells sorted from blood. The receptors shown here come from a man between 18 and 35 years old in good health. Both conserved end residues are part of each CDR3. D genes are given only for firm matches. Clone size appears in some rows only: once, few, many, or a class for an expanded clone.

v_gene	j_gene	abundance	d_gene	CDR3aa	CDR3nt
TRBV11-3	TRBJ2-7	NA	NA	CASSKTGAFYEQYF	TGTGCCAGCAGCAAAACGGGAGCCTTCTACGAGCAGTACTTC
TRBV7-9	TRBJ1-6	few	NA	CASSLAGIQPLHF	TGTGCCAGCAGCTTAGCTGGAATTCAACCCCTCCACTTT
TRBV20-1	TRBJ2-1	NA	NA	CSAAQDEQFF	TGCAGTGCCGCCCAGGATGAGCAGTTCTTC
TRBV5-4	TRBJ1-2	NA	TRBD1	CASSPGGQGEYGYTF	TGTGCCAGCAGCCCGGGGGGACAGGGGGAATATGGCTACACCTTC
TRBV28	TRBJ1-6	NA	TRBD1	CASSSNRGRSPLHF	TGTGCCAGCAGTTCAAACAGGGGCCGTTCACCCCTCCACTTT
TRBV29-1	TRBJ2-3	NA	NA	CSVEDDSTDTQYF	TGCAGCGTTGAAGATGACAGCACAGATACGCAGTATTTT
TRBV4-2	TRBJ2-7	NA	TRBD1	CASSHPGQGDYEQYF	TGTGCCAGCAGCCACCCGGGACAGGGGGACTACGAGCAGTACTTC
TRBV4-1	TRBJ1-5	NA	TRBD1	CASSQQGQSYQPQHF	TGCGCCAGCAGCCAACAGGGACAGAGTTATCAGCCCCAGCATTTT
TRBV6-1	TRBJ1-5	NA	TRBD1	CASEGQALSNQPQHF	TGTGCCAGCGAAGGACAGGCTCTTAGCAATCAGCCCCAGCATTTT
TRBV2	TRBJ1-5	NA	NA	CASSDQEGQPQHF	TGTGCCAGCAGTGACCAGGAGGGACAGCCCCAGCATTTT
TRBV9	TRBJ2-1	NA	TRBD2	CASSVETSGLYNEQFF	TGTGCCAGCAGCGTTGAGACTAGCGGGCTTTACAATGAGCAGTTCTTC
TRBV15	TRBJ2-7	NA	TRBD1	CATSRAGTGGFNEQYF	TGTGCCACCAGCAGAGCCGGGACAGGGGGCTTCAACGAGCAGTACTTC
TRBV6-6	TRBJ1-6	NA	NA	CASSYSYRQVNSPLHF	TGTGCCAGCAGTTACTCTTATCGGCAGGTGAATTCACCCCTCCACTTT
TRBV5-6	TRBJ1-3	NA	NA	CASSLLAGRVPGNTIYF	TGTGCCAGCAGCTTGCTAGCAGGGAGGGTGCCTGGAAACACCATATATTTT
TRBV9	TRBJ2-1	NA	NA	CASSVVGDEQFF	TGTGCCAGCAGCGTAGTAGGGGATGAGCAGTTCTTC
TRBV30	TRBJ1-4	NA	NA	CAWSVVGTLFF	TGTGCCTGGAGTGTGGTGGGGACGCTGTTTTTT
TRBV28	TRBJ1-6	NA	NA	CASSRRESYNSPLHF	TGTGCCAGCAGCCGCCGGGAATCCTATAATTCACCCCTCCACTTT
TRBV27	TRBJ1-4	NA	TRBD1	CASSSIQGATNEKLFF	TGTGCCAGCAGTTCTATCCAGGGGGCCACTAATGAAAAACTGTTTTTT
TRBV19	TRBJ1-4	NA	NA	CASTADRTTNEKLFF	TGTGCCAGTACCGCAGACAGAACAACTAATGAAAAACTGTTTTTT
TRBV28	TRBJ1-4	NA	NA	CASSPRFRFNEKLFF	TGTGCCAGCAGTCCCCGTTTCCGCTTTAATGAAAAACTGTTTTTT
TRBV14	TRBJ1-5	NA	NA	CASSQEFPQKQGQPQHF	TGTGCCAGCAGCCAGGAATTTCCGCAGAAGCAGGGTCAGCCCCAGCATTTT
TRBV25-1	TRBJ2-7	NA	TRBD1	CASSGQGFYEQYF	TGTGCCAGCAGTGGACAGGGCTTCTACGAGCAGTACTTC
TRBV25-1	TRBJ1-5	NA	NA	CASSETGLSNQPQHF	TGTGCCAGCAGCGAAACAGGGTTAAGCAATCAGCCCCAGCATTTT
TRBV7-8	TRBJ1-2	NA	NA	CASSLGGFYYGYTF	TGTGCCAGCAGCTTAGGGGGATTTTACTATGGCTACACCTTC
TRBV5-6	TRBJ2-7	NA	NA	CASSLGLGEQYF	TGTGCCAGCAGCTTGGGTCTGGGCGAGCAGTACTTC
TRBV7-9	TRBJ2-3	NA	TRBD2	CASSFGLVGTDTQYF	TGTGCCAGCAGCTTCGGACTAGTTGGCACAGATACGCAGTATTTT
TRBV28	TRBJ1-3	NA	TRBD1	CASSSSPGQGTGNTIYF	TGTGCCAGCAGTTCATCGCCGGGACAGGGAACCGGAAACACCATATATTTT
TRBV5-6	TRBJ2-4	NA	NA	CASSFARGGLAKNIQYF	TGTGCCAGCAGCTTTGCGCGGGGAGGACTAGCCAAAAACATTCAGTACTTC
TRBV7-2	TRBJ1-5	NA	TRBD1	CASSQGQGNNQPQHF	TGTGCCAGCAGTCAGGGACAGGGGAACAATCAGCCCCAGCATTTT
TRBV2	TRBJ2-7	NA	TRBD2	CASSEASGSSYEQYF	TGTGCCAGCAGCGAAGCTAGCGGTAGCTCCTACGAGCAGTACTTC
TRBV5-1	TRBJ1-2	NA	TRBD1	CASSVTGGINYGYTF	TGCGCCAGCAGCGTGACAGGGGGCATCAACTATGGCTACACCTTC